This paragraph reports one T cell receptor (beta chain). This clonotype occurred many times. Its target antigen remains unknown. The junction departs from the called germline gene at one end, perhaps through a read error. Donors were a few dozen systemically healthy Caucasian individuals from Russia aged about 6 to 100 years. Around 9.9 milliliters of peripheral blood were collected from each donor into EDTA-treated Vacutainer tubes. PBMCs were isolated by Ficoll-Paque density-gradient centrifugation, with at least 7 million obtained per sample. Trizol reagent was used to extract total RNA from PBMCs, with at least 5 micrograms per sample. For every donor, an aliquot of PBMCs went through flow cytometry to measure the percentages of naive CD45RAhigh/CD27high T cells. The data derive from a study of blood T cells in healthy people across ages (dated by TCRdb to about 2015). In the study overall: In model experiments, template switching captured roughly one uniquely barcoded TCR beta cDNA molecule for every two T cells. Using the same blood draw, the study looked at two additional independent replicas of 1 million unique cDNA reads for two donors, one aged 18 to 29 and the other aged 80 or older. To avoid experimental bias, donors of different ages were spread randomly across the sequencing lanes. To track age-related changes in TCR beta repertoire diversity, the study relied on deep sequencing normalized with unique cDNA molecular identifiers. The donors were split into four age groups: young (average around 15 years), middle-aged (roughly 42), aged (roughly 60) and long-lived (over 75). Results the study describes overall, beyond this receptor: The long-lived group showed more naive CD4+ T cells, fewer expanded clones and increased TCR diversity than the aged group, suggesting age selection. Because donor CMV infection status was unknown, age-related changes in expanded clonotypes were potentially confounded. The percentage of naive T cells measured by flow cytometry correlated strongly with observed TCR beta diversity. Estimates of total diversity from one million sequenced T cells were regarded as lower bounds and underestimates. Observed TCR beta diversity per million T cells fell roughly linearly with age, and a significant reduction was already apparent by age around 40. Conclusive comparison of naive and antigen-experienced compartments was prevented by the profiling of bulk unsorted PBMCs.

CDR1 and CDR2 (SGHTA, FQGNSA) derive from the germline V gene. The CDR3 goes from the cysteine to the phenylalanine over 11 residues. Only the CDR3 DNA is retained, 33 bases long and in frame from the first base. The library relied on 5' RACE. Instrument on record: Illumina HiSeq 2500. A second PCR of roughly 7 to 11 cycles was performed with a sample-barcoded 5' primer and a J-beta primer mix. Each TCR beta cDNA molecule received a unique molecular identifier from a template-switch 5' adaptor carrying 12 random nucleotides. Each sample yielded at least 3 million CDR3-containing paired-end reads. All of the RNA was converted into first-strand cDNA using the Mint cDNA synthesis kit, with a TRBC-specific oligonucleotide serving as the primer. Following uracil-DNA glycosylase treatment, all cDNA underwent a first 18-cycle PCR with the universal primers M1SS and BC2_uni_R. Regarding the original processing steps: Normalization of each sample was performed by random selection of 1 million high-quality reads, each carrying a distinct molecular identifier. Reads sharing molecular identifiers were discarded rather than binned into consensus sequences. MiTCR, run with a Q25 quality threshold and the strictest error-elimination algorithm, handled CDR3 identification, clonotype clustering and error correction. A nonparametric unseen species model with Euler transformation was used to estimate a lower bound on total TCR beta diversity. TCRdb reworked the public reads: Q25 trimming with fastp, MiXCR clone assembly, productive beta chains retained. Entries are consolidated by CDR3 protein sequence, retaining the most common genes and DNA. These V and J calls originate from TCRdb's pipeline instead of the authors' own analysis. The sample data list 630,000 or so distinct CDR3 sequences, and approximately 30% of these were observed just once. The top ten constitute approximately 15% of the sample.

The V and J genes are TRBV7-2 and TRBJ2-5; TRBD2 is possibly the D segment (5 matching bases). The source of this sequence is a woman older than 75 in good health. Material: blood. The bases read TGTGCCAGCAGTTTAGGGAGACCCCAGTACTTC. This translates into CASSLGRPQYF.